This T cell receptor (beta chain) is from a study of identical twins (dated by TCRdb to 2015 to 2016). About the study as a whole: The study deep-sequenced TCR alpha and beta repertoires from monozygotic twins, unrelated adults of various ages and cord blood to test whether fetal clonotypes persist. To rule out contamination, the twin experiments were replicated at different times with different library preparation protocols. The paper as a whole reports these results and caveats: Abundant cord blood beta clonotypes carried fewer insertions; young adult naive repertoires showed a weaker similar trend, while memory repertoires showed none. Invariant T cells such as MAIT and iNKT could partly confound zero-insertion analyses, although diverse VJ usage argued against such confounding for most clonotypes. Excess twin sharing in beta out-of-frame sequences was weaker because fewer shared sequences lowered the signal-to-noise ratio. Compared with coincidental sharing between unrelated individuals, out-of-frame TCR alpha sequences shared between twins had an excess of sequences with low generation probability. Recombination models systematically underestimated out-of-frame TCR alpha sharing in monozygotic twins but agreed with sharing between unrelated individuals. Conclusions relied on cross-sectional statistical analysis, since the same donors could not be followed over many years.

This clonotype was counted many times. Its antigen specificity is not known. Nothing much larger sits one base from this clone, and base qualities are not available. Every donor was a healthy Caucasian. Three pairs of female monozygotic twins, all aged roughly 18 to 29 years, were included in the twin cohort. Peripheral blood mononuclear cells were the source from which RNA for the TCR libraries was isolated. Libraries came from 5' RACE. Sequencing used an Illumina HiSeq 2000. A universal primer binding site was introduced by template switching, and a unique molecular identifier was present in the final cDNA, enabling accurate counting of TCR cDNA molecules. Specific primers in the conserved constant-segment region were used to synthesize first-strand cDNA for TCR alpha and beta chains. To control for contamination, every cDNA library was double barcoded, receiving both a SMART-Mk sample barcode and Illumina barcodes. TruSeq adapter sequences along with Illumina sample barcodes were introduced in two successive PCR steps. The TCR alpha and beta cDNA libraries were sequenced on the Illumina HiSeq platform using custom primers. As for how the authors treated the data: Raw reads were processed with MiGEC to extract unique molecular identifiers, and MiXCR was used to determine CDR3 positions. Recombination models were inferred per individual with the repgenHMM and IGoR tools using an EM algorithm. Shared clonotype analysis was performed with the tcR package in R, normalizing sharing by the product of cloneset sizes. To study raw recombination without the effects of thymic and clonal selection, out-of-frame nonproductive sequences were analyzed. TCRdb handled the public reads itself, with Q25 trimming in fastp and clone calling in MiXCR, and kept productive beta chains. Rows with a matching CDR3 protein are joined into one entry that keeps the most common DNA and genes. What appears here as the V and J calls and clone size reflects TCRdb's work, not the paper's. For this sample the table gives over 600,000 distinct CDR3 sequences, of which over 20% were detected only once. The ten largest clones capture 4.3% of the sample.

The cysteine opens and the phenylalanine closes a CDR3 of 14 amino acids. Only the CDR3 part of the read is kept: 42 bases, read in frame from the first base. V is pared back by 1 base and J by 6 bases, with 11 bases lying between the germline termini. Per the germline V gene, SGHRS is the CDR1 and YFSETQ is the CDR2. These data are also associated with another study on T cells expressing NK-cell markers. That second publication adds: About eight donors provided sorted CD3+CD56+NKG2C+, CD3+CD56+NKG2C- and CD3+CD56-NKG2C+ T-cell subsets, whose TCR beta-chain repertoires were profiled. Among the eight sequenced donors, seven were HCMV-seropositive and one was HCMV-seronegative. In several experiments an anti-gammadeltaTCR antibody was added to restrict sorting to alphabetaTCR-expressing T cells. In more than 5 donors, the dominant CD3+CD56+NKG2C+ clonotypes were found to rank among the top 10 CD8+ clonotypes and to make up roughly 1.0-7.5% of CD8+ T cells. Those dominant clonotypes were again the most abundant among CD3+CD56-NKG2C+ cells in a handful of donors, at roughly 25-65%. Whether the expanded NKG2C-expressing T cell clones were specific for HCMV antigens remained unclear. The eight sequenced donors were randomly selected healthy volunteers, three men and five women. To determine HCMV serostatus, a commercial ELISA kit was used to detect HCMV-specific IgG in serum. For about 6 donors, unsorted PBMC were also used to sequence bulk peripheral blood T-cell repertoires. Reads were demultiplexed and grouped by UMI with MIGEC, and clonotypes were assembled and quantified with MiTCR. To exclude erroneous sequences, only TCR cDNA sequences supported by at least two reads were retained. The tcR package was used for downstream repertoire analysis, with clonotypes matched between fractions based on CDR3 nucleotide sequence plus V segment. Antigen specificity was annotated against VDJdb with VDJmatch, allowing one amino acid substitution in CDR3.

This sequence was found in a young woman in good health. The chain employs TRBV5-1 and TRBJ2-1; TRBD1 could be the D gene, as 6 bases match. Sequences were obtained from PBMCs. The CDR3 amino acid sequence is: CASSLTSRGNEQFF. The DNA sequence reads TGCGCCAGCAGCTTGACATCCAGGGGCAATGAGCAGTTCTTC.